The sequence of this TCR beta chain was determined in a study of OX40 agonist ivuxolimab in advanced cancers. On the study more broadly: The dose-escalation group included hepatocellular carcinoma, melanoma, renal cell carcinoma and head and neck cancer.

This clone has only a few counts. Its target is unknown. Mismatch with germline at one junction end may stem from a read error. The study's findings and limits: Among T cells, CD8+ cells averaged more expanded clones than CD4+ cells.

Generated by immunoSEQ multiplex PCR, the TCRdb table keeps only in-frame clones and is missing some. The repertoire includes 85,000 to 130,000 clones, 90% of them detected once, and approximately 0.52% sits in the top ten. Germline V gives CDR1 SGDLS, CDR2 YYNGEE. The CDR3 extends over 15 amino acids. The clonotype was recovered from an adult with an advanced solid tumor such as melanoma, head and neck, liver or kidney cancer. The rearrangement joins TRBV9 to TRBJ1-6; D perhaps matches TRBD1 (5 bases). Sequences were derived from CD4+ or CD8+ T cells sorted from blood, sampled in a trial of the OX40 agonist ivuxolimab. The CDR3 DNA sequence: TGTGCCAGCAGCCGTACCGGGACCTACAATTCACCCCTCCACTTT. Translated: CASSRTGTYNSPLHF.